The rows below give T cell receptor beta chains drawn from one sample of a study of blood T cells in healthy people across ages. TCRdb ran MiXCR on the 5' RACE reads and lists one entry per CDR3 protein. This sample has roughly 1.9 million distinct CDR3 sequences, with about two fifths found just once. Sequenced: blood. The receptors were gathered from a human donor in good health. Both conserved end residues are part of each CDR3. A D gene is named only where the DNA matches it firmly. Size values are once, few and many counts, or a class for expanded clones, and some rows have none.

TRBJ2-3 TRBV5-1 once - CASSLGPLTGDTQYF TGCGCCAGCAGCTTAGGCCCATTAACTGGAGATACGCAGTATTTT
TRBJ2-5 TRBV20-1 few - CSVTQGSTETQYF TGCAGTGTCACGCAGGGTTCTACGGAGACCCAGTACTTC
TRBJ2-7 TRBV6-1 - - CASRLGGDVYEQYF TGTGCCAGCAGGTTGGGGGGCGACGTCTACGAGCAGTACTTC
TRBJ2-5 TRBV3-1 - - CASSQGTGRQETQYF TGTGCCAGCAGCCAAGGAACAGGGAGGCAGGAGACCCAGTACTTC
TRBJ2-1 TRBV6-2/TRBV6-3 - TRBD1 CASTNRGHEQFF TGTGCCAGCACCAACAGGGGTCATGAGCAGTTCTTC
TRBJ2-3 TRBV15 few - CATSRPRDGLRRDTQYF TGTGCCACCAGCAGACCACGGGACGGTCTCAGAAGGGATACGCAGTATTTT
TRBJ2-5 TRBV13 - - CASRWTASPQETQYF TGTGCCAGCAGATGGACAGCTTCACCCCAAGAGACCCAGTACTTC
TRBJ2-1 TRBV5-1 - - CASSVPSEPSHNEQFF TGCGCCAGCAGCGTGCCTAGCGAGCCCTCCCACAATGAGCAGTTCTTC
TRBJ2-1 TRBV3-1 - TRBD2 CASSQDLTSGGYNEQFF TGTGCCAGCAGCCAAGATTTGACTAGCGGGGGATACAATGAGCAGTTCTTC
TRBJ1-6 TRBV12-3/TRBV12-4 few TRBD1 CASTLTGSDSPLHF TGTGCCAGCACCCTGACAGGGAGTGATTCACCCCTCCACTTT
TRBJ2-3 TRBV18 few - CASSKYGDTQYF TGTGCCAGCTCAAAGTATGGGGATACGCAGTATTTT
TRBJ2-5 TRBV4-1 few - CASSTRHQETQYF TGCGCCAGCAGCACCCGACACCAAGAGACCCAGTACTTC
TRBJ2-3 TRBV9 - - CASSVAGRHTDTQYF TGTGCCAGCAGCGTAGCGGGCAGGCACACAGATACGCAGTATTTT
TRBJ1-2 TRBV7-2 - TRBD1 CASSLGDSLAGGYTF TGTGCCAGCAGCTTGGGGGACAGCCTCGCGGGGGGCTACACCTTC
TRBJ2-6 TRBV18 - - CASSPRGMSGANVLTF TGTGCCAGCTCACCACGGGGGATGTCTGGGGCCAACGTCCTGACTTTC
TRBJ2-5 TRBV6-2/TRBV6-3 - - CASSLLLVTETQYF TGTGCCAGCAGTTTGTTGTTAGTCACCGAGACCCAGTACTTC
TRBJ1-2 TRBV4-1 - TRBD1 CASRPTGDGYGYTF TGCGCCAGCAGACCCACAGGGGATGGCTATGGCTACACCTTC
TRBJ2-5 TRBV7-9 - TRBD1 CASSVTGAVGETQYF TGTGCCAGCAGCGTGACAGGGGCGGTGGGAGAGACCCAGTACTTC
TRBJ1-1 TRBV9 once TRBD1 CASSVTADRDPEAFF TGTGCCAGCAGCGTTACAGCGGACAGGGACCCTGAAGCTTTCTTT
TRBJ2-7 TRBV15 few - CATSRYSSYEQYF TGTGCCACCAGCAGATATAGCTCCTACGAGCAGTACTTC
TRBJ2-7 TRBV5-6 few TRBD1 CASRPGTGKYHEQYF TGTGCCAGCAGACCCGGGACAGGGAAATACCACGAGCAGTACTTC
TRBJ1-2 TRBV29-1 - TRBD1 CSVGAQGGVSGYTF TGCAGCGTTGGAGCGCAGGGGGGTGTGAGTGGCTACACCTTC
TRBJ2-5 TRBV7-6 - - CASSPPRNRETQYF TGTGCCAGCAGTCCACCTAGGAATCGAGAGACCCAGTACTTC
TRBJ1-6 TRBV4-3 - TRBD1 CASSHLGQGPESYNSPLHF TGCGCCAGCAGCCACCTCGGACAGGGACCTGAATCCTATAATTCACCCCTCCACTTT
TRBJ1-1 TRBV4-3 few - CASSQENGGTEAFF TGCGCCAGCAGCCAAGAAAACGGCGGGACTGAAGCTTTCTTT
TRBJ2-2 TRBV7-9 - - CASSFLTMELFF TGTGCCAGCAGCTTTCTGACAATGGAGCTGTTTTTT
TRBJ1-4 TRBV29-1 - - CSAGPSAGEKLFF TGCAGCGCCGGGCCCAGCGCGGGTGAAAAACTGTTTTTT
TRBJ2-5 TRBV28 - - CASREYPQETQYF TGTGCCAGCAGGGAGTACCCTCAAGAGACCCAGTACTTC
TRBJ2-5 TRBV14 few - CASSQDIRLAQETQYF TGTGCCAGCAGCCAAGATATCAGGCTAGCCCAAGAGACCCAGTACTTC
TRBJ2-7 TRBV29-1 many - CSVELGGGWDEQYF TGCAGCGTTGAGTTGGGAGGGGGTTGGGACGAGCAGTACTTC
TRBJ2-5 TRBV7-9 - TRBD1 CASSLAQGPGETQYF TGTGCCAGCAGCTTGGCACAGGGGCCGGGAGAGACCCAGTACTTC
TRBJ1-2 TRBV21-1 few - CASSKSPSAREVYGYTF TGTGCCAGCAGCAAATCCCCGAGTGCCAGGGAAGTCTATGGCTACACCTTC
TRBJ1-2 TRBV6-5 - TRBD1 CASSYSRLAGGDGYTF TGTGCCAGCAGTTACTCGAGGCTCGCAGGGGGCGATGGCTACACCTTC
TRBJ2-1 TRBV7-9 - TRBD2 CASSHGTTSGDEQFF TGTGCCAGCAGCCACGGGACTACAAGTGGGGATGAGCAGTTCTTC
TRBJ1-1 TRBV7-2 - TRBD1 CASNPRSGTEKAFF TGTGCCAGCAACCCCCGCTCTGGGACAGAAAAAGCTTTCTTT
TRBJ1-1 TRBV7-9 - TRBD1 CASTPGQGETEAFF TGTGCCAGCACCCCGGGACAGGGGGAAACTGAAGCTTTCTTT
TRBJ1-1 TRBV10-3 - - CAISETNTEAFF TGTGCCATCAGTGAGACGAACACTGAAGCTTTCTTT